The 2 T cell receptor beta chains presented below share a single source sample, sequenced in a study of cytomegalovirus exposure and HLA in healthy donors. The PCR contained 60 Vbeta and 13 Jbeta primers. The data were produced by immunoSEQ multiplex PCR, yet TCRdb's version contains in-frame clones alone and is incomplete. Seen here are some 80,000 clones, about a tenth observed once, and the top ten hold about 24%. The material sequenced was PBMCs. Receptors originate from a man aged 55 to 70 in good health and CMV-seropositive.

The CDR3 loop is CASSLFPGRGNTEAFF. Here the CDR3 DNA reads TGTGCCAGCAGCTTATTTCCCGGCAGGGGGAACACTGAAGCTTTCTTT. V usage is TRBV7-9 and J usage is TRBJ1-1; tentatively, D is TRBD1 (6 bases). The germline V gene encodes CDR1 SEHNR and CDR2 FQNEAQ (reference sequence). V lost 2 bases and J 1 base, leaving 14 bases between the germline ends. CDR3 length equals 16 residues.

The chain joins TRBV9 to TRBJ2-2; no definite D call. Germline assignment: CDR1 SGDLS and CDR2 YYNGEE. This CDR3 comprises 13 residues. V was pared by 1 base and J by 6 bases, with 7 bases between. CDR3 DNA sequence: TGTGCCAGCAGCGTACTTAGCTCCGGGGAGCTGTTTTTT. It specifies CASSVLSSGELFF.